The present TCR beta chain was sequenced within a study of CD8 T cells in ankylosing spondylitis. Findings of the study overall: Clones tied to disease were said to be significantly enriched in matched ankylosing spondylitis synovial fluid. Disease-linked clones had a CD8+ phenotype and relatively low frequency in peripheral blood.

Losses at the gene ends were 7 bases for V and 8 bases for J; bases not matched to a gene: 10. CDR1 and CDR2 from the germline V gene are SQVTM and ANQGSEA. The CDR3 contains 14 residues. As regards this clonotype: Its antigen is unknown.

TCRdb analysed the 5' RACE reads with MiXCR anew, one entry per CDR3 protein. This table has 150,000 to 200,000 distinct CDR3 sequences, about 17% appearing once. This chain uses TRBV29-1 with TRBJ2-1; TRBD2 aligns across 11 bases. Input material: blood, either unsorted or a sorted T cell fraction (not recorded which). The sequence was obtained from a male donor with ankylosing spondylitis or in good health (not recorded which). The CDR3 protein is CSASGTSGFDEQFF. The CDR3 nucleotides read TGCAGCGCGTCCGGGACTAGCGGTTTTGATGAGCAGTTCTTC.